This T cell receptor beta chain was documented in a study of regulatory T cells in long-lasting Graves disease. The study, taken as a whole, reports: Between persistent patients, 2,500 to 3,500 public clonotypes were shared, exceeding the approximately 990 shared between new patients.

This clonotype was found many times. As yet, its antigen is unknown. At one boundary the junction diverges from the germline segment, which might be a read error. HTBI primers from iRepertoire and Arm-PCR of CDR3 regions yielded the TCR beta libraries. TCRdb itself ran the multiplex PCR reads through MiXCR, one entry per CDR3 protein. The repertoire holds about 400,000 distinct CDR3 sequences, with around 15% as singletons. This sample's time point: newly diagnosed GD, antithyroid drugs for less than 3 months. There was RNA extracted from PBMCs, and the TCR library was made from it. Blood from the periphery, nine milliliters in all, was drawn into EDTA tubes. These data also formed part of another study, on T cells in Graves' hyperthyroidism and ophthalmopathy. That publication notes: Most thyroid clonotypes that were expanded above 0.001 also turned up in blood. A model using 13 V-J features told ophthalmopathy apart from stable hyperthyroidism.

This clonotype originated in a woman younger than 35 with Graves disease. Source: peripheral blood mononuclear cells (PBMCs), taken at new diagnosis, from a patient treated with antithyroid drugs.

The CDR3 DNA reads TGCAGTGCCAGAGAGCGGGAGCCCTACGAGCAGTACTTC. Its protein product is CSAREREPYEQYF. The chain has TRBV20-1 and TRBJ2-7, with 8 nucleotides matching TRBD2. The germline CDR1 and CDR2 sequences are DFQATT and SNEGSKA (reference sequence). The CDR3 has 13 amino acids.